The rows below give T cell receptor beta chains drawn from one sample of a study of T-cell memory formation after mild COVID-19. Via MiXCR, TCRdb re-called the 5' RACE reads, giving one row per CDR3 protein. The repertoire has 180,000 or so distinct CDR3 sequences, around 10% of them found once; the top ten carry less than 4%. Sequencing input: PBMCs or a T cell subset sorted from them (not recorded which). The receptor set was obtained from a man younger than 35 who had mild COVID-19 (a few samples of this study predate the infection). Cell type and time point are not known. CDR3s include the opening cysteine and the closing phenylalanine or tryptophan. D genes are given only for firm matches. Clone sizes are given selectively: once, few, many, or a class where the clone is expanded.

CDR3 protein: CSVEVRQGGGETQYF; CDR3 DNA: TGCAGCGTTGAAGTAAGGCAGGGAGGCGGAGAGACCCAGTACTTC; D gene: NA; V gene: TRBV29-1; clone size: few; J gene: TRBJ2-5
CDR3 protein: CASSGRDYPLAQYF; CDR3 DNA: TGTGCCAGCAGCGGCCGGGACTACCCCCTGGCGCAGTATTTT; D gene: TRBD2; V gene: TRBV7-2; clone size: many; J gene: TRBJ2-3
CDR3 protein: CASSRALGQETQYF; CDR3 DNA: TGCGCCAGCAGCAGGGCTCTGGGGCAAGAGACCCAGTACTTC; D gene: NA; V gene: TRBV5-1; clone size: few; J gene: TRBJ2-5
CDR3 protein: CASSQVGASTAKNIQYF; CDR3 DNA: TGCGCCAGCAGCCAAGTCGGTGCCAGCACGGCCAAAAACATTCAGTACTTC; D gene: NA; V gene: TRBV4-1; clone size: NA; J gene: TRBJ2-4
CDR3 protein: CASSLDGGAPLHF; CDR3 DNA: TGCGCCAGCAGCTTGGATGGGGGGGCACCCCTCCACTTT; D gene: NA; V gene: TRBV5-1; clone size: few; J gene: TRBJ1-6
CDR3 protein: CASSYVDRNYEQYF; CDR3 DNA: TGTGCCAGCAGTTACGTGGACAGGAACTACGAGCAGTACTTC; D gene: TRBD1; V gene: TRBV6-5; clone size: few; J gene: TRBJ2-7
CDR3 protein: CASSRGTLRSPLHF; CDR3 DNA: TGTGCCAGCAGCCGCGGGACTCTTCGATCACCCCTCCACTTT; D gene: NA; V gene: TRBV7-2; clone size: few; J gene: TRBJ1-6
CDR3 protein: CASSLGGAGQLNEQFF; CDR3 DNA: TGTGCCAGCAGCTTAGGCGGTGCAGGGCAGTTGAATGAGCAGTTCTTC; D gene: NA; V gene: TRBV7-9; clone size: NA; J gene: TRBJ2-1
CDR3 protein: CASSLDFGNQAFF; CDR3 DNA: TGCGCCAGCAGCTTGGATTTCGGGAATCAAGCTTTCTTT; D gene: NA; V gene: TRBV5-1; clone size: NA; J gene: TRBJ1-1
CDR3 protein: CASSYGGFQGWDEQFF; CDR3 DNA: TGTGCCAGCAGTTACGGGGGGTTCCAGGGATGGGATGAGCAGTTCTTC; D gene: NA; V gene: TRBV6-6; clone size: NA; J gene: TRBJ2-1